This T cell receptor beta chain was sequenced during a study of cytomegalovirus exposure and HLA in healthy donors. A remark on this clone: Antigen specificity is unknown.

Vbeta (60) and Jbeta (13) primers were used in the PCR. The protocol was immunoSEQ multiplex PCR, while the TCRdb copy is restricted to in-frame clones and leaves out a portion. The sample yields fewer than 150,000 clones, approximately 80% seen once. Findings and caveats of the study: It is likely that the observed cluster of highly shared sequence variants was a sequencing artifact.

CDR1 is MDHEN, CDR2 SYDVKM, per germline. The CDR3 totals 15 residues. The chain is built from TRBV28 and TRBJ2-5, with D maybe TRBD1 (6 bases). With the DNA end fitting TRBJ2-7 better, the J assignment may be wrong. Sequencing was carried out using PBMCs. This sequence originates from a human donor in good health. Here the CDR3 reads CASSFDRRTAYEQYF. In DNA, the CDR3 is TGTGCCAGCAGTTTCGACCGAAGGACAGCCTACGAGCAGTACTTC.